Presented here are 3 T cell receptor beta chains from one specimen sequenced in a study of post-analysis software for immune sequencing data. Regarding the study as a whole: Compared with controls, patients had more of five TRBV segments, including TRBV5-6, TRBV5-1 and TRBV20-1.

The authors incorporated unique molecular identifiers into the TCR beta cDNA libraries. In TCRdb, the PCR reads were re-called with MiXCR into one record per CDR3 protein. The repertoire includes about 810,000 distinct CDR3 sequences, approximately 53% of them detected once, and approximately 4.5% sits in the top ten. The antigens these receptors bind are not known. Sequencing used blood. The receptors derive from a girl between 5 and 17 years old with multiple sclerosis.

Regarding this clonotype: One end of the junction fails to match germline, which may point to a read error. The chain joins TRBV28 to TRBJ2-1; TRBD1 matches at 7 bases. Per the germline V gene, CDR1 is MDHEN and CDR2 is SYDVKM. This CDR3 spans 13 amino acids. CDR3 coding DNA: TGTGCCAGCAGTTTTAGGGGGCACAATGGGCAGTTCTTC. Protein: CASSFRGHNGQFF.

This chain's CDR3 is CSAVDNGAFF. In DNA, the CDR3 is TGCAGTGCTGTTGACAATGGAGCTTTCTTT. This chain joins TRBV20-1 and TRBJ1-1; D not certain. Germline CDR1 reads DFQATT; CDR2 reads SNEGSKA (reference sequence). This CDR3 spans 10 amino acids. V lost 5 bases, J lost 10 bases, and 11 bases lay in between.

The chain links TRBV29-1 to TRBJ2-5; D could derive from TRBD1 or TRBD2 (6 bases each). CDR1 and CDR2 (germline): SQVTM, ANQGSEA. The CDR3 extends over 15 amino acids. V dropped 1 base and J dropped 2 bases, with 14 bases sitting between them. DNA for the CDR3: TGCAGCGTTGAAGGGGGGGCACTACTACAAGAGACCCAGTACTTC. Protein: CSVEGGALLQETQYF.